The present T cell receptor (beta chain) was sequenced within a study of T cell responses to AZD1222 COVID-19 vaccine. In its sample, this clone was seen a few times. The antigen remains unidentified. The study's findings and limits: Once two AZD1222 doses were given, Spike-specific TCR breadth and depth went up. Repertoires were obtained solely post-peak T cell response. Researchers report vaccine-associated CD4 TCRs spanning spike, with dominance at 160-218 and 743-854. Nearly half of unique spike-specific TCRs reportedly avoided B.1.351 and B.1.1.7 mutated regions.

Produced via immunoSEQ multiplex PCR; TCRdb's table is partial and in-frame only. The sample lists tens of thousands of clones, 70% to 85% occurring once. The CDR3 is made up of 16 amino acids. Germline lookup yields CDR1 GTSNPN and CDR2 SVGIG (reference sequence). The V and J ends lost 0 bases and 5 bases respectively, with 19 bases between them. The sample in question was peripheral blood, obtained on day 0 of MenACWY control vaccination. The chain uses TRBV30 and TRBJ1-2; tentative D call: TRBD1 (6 bases). The sequence was collected from an adult in good health. The CDR3 spells CAWSVLVGALHYGYTF. CDR3 sequence (DNA): TGTGCCTGGAGTGTACTGGTGGGGGCGCTTCATTATGGCTACACCTTC.